The clone carrying this TCR beta chain was detected many times. The source of the sample is a study of Graves' ophthalmopathy and Graves' hyperthyroidism. V lost 3 bases and J lost 1, with 9 bases in between. CDR3 length equals 13 residues. The V gene's germline CDR1 is DFQATT and CDR2 SNEGSKA (reference sequence). The study amplified TCR beta CDR3 regions using RNA transcripts. HTBI primers primed a first-round RT-PCR, and a second-round multiplex PCR followed. TCRdb fed the multiplex PCR reads into MiXCR, producing one record per CDR3 protein. The sample has about 210,000 distinct CDR3 sequences; around 28% are singletons.

This TCR derives from a middle-aged man with Graves' ophthalmopathy. V is TRBV20-1 and J is TRBJ1-1; D not certain. Sequenced: peripheral blood. For the CDR3, the DNA is TGCAGTGCTAGGGGAACGAGGAACACTGAAGCTTTCTTT. Translated: CSARGTRNTEAFF.